The present T cell receptor beta chain was sequenced within a study of blood T cell repertoires in COVID-19. Someone with COVID-19 had been met by exposed participants within 2 weeks before study entry. Under the authors' procedure: Scientists estimated how many nucleated cells there were by amplifying reference gene primers. Method: immunoSEQ multiplex PCR; TCRdb's copy keeps in-frame clones and lacks some. Clone size and V and J calls were adopted from that table, with D and trimming inferred from the DNA. In the table there are roughly 150,000 clones, 70% to 85% of which are singletons. Germline assignment: CDR1 SGHDT and CDR2 YYEEEE. Trimming left V 2 bases short and J 5 bases short, with 11 bases between. The CDR3 extends over 14 amino acids.

The chain carries TRBV5-6 and TRBJ2-1; D is undetermined. Sequencing was performed on PBMCs or T cells enriched from blood (not recorded which). The clonotype comes from a woman between 18 and 29 years old who had been exposed to COVID-19. The DNA of the CDR3 is TGTGCCAGCAGCTTCGAGACCGACAACAATGAGCAGTTCTTC. Its translation is CASSFETDNNEQFF. Complete variable domain (other parts from reference TRBV5-6 and TRBJ2-1): DAGVTQSPTHLIKTRGQQVTLRCSPKSGHDTVSWYQQALGQGPQFIFQYYEEEERQRGNFPDRFSGHQFPNYSSELNVNALLLGDSALYLCASSFETDNNEQFFGPGTRLTVL.